This T cell receptor (beta chain) appears in the sequencing data of a study of OX40 agonist ivuxolimab in advanced cancers. With respect to the entire study: Ivuxolimab, which targeted the costimulatory receptor OX40 (CD134), was an agonistic, fully human IgG2 monoclonal antibody. Intravenous ivuxolimab was administered to patients every 2 weeks at six dose levels: 0.01, 0.1, 0.3, 1.5, 3 and 10 mg/kg. Among the 50 to 55 dose-escalation patients, approximately 20 had hepatocellular carcinoma, around 15 melanoma, 9 renal cell carcinoma and 9 head and neck cancer. The dose-escalation cohort was almost 85% male with a mean age of about 58 years, ranging from about 20 to 80. Patients were allowed to have had prior anti-PD-1, anti-PD-L1 or anti-CTLA-4 therapy, and more than 30% of the dose-escalation patients had previously received checkpoint inhibitors. Partial responses occurred in three dose-escalation patients: two with cutaneous melanoma and one with hepatocellular carcinoma. Peripheral TCRbeta sequencing was intended to test whether TCR sequence diversity was altered and clonal T-cell expansion was caused by ivuxolimab. The paper reports the monotherapy dose-escalation portion (N = 52 patients) of the phase I ivuxolimab trial. Points the paper makes about the study in general: In partial responders in the 0.1-3.0 mg/kg groups, normalized peripheral clonal expansion was found to be among the lowest, especially among CD8+ T cells. On average, CD8+ T cells showed more expanded clones than CD4+ T cells after ivuxolimab. Low levels of normalized T-cell clonal expansion were also shown by some nonresponding patients. The antigen specificity of the clonally expanded peripheral T cells was not determined. At doses of 0.1 to 3.0 mg/kg, clonal expansion of both CD4+ and CD8+ blood T cells was observed from baseline to week 6.

Genomic DNA was extracted from sorted cells for sequencing of the TCRbeta CDR3 region. The immunoSEQ Assay was used for sequencing of TCRbeta CDR3 regions. Sourced from immuneACCESS, this table was stored by TCRdb with only in-frame sequences that have V and J called. A share of the clones is absent; for the studies checked, an unresolved V gene accounts for under half, and the remainder has no known explanation. The sample profile shows 20,000 to 25,000 clones; 70% to 85% of them were found once. Over 30% of the sample lies in the top ten. The CDR3 contains 15 residues, cysteine and phenylalanine counted. The kept DNA is CDR3 alone, 45 bases in frame from the first base. Germline trimming amounts to 3 bases on V and 9 bases on J, with 10 as the count of junction bases outside the gene matches. CDR1 is given as KGHSH and CDR2 as LQKENI, both from the germline V gene. Patients with a history of autoimmune disease or receiving systemic immunosuppression were excluded from the trial. In every dose cohort, peripheral blood was drawn for TCR sequencing at baseline, cycle 4 day 1, and cycle 7 day 1. The samples were taken from a phase I, first-in-human, multicenter, open-label dose-escalation trial of ivuxolimab. Adults with locally advanced or metastatic melanoma, renal cell, hepatocellular, or head and neck squamous cell carcinoma were enrolled in the trial. Before TCR sequencing, CD4+ T cells and CD8+ T cells were sorted from peripheral blood as separate populations.

A word on this clone: This clone's antigen is unknown. The sample holds no much larger clone one base away, and base qualities are not on file.

This sequence was found in an adult with an advanced solid tumor such as melanoma, head and neck, liver or kidney cancer. This sample comprised CD4+ or CD8+ T cells sorted from blood, obtained in a trial of the OX40 agonist ivuxolimab. The chain couples TRBV18 to TRBJ2-1, and 8 junction bases match TRBD2. In nucleotide form, the sequence is TGTGCCAGCTCACCCCCTGGGACTAGAAAGGGTGAGCAGTTCTTC. It translates to CASSPPGTRKGEQFF.